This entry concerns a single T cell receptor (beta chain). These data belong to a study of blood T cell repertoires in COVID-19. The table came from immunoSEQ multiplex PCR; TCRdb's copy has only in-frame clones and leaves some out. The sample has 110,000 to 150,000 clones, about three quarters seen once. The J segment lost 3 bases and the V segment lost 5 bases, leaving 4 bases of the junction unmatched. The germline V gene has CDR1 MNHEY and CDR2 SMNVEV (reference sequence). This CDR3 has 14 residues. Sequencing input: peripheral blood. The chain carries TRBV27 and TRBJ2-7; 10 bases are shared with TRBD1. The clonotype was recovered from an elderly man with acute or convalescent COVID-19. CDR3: CASSRDRGGYEQYF. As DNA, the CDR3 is TGTGCCAGCAGTCGGGACAGGGGTGGCTACGAGCAGTACTTC.